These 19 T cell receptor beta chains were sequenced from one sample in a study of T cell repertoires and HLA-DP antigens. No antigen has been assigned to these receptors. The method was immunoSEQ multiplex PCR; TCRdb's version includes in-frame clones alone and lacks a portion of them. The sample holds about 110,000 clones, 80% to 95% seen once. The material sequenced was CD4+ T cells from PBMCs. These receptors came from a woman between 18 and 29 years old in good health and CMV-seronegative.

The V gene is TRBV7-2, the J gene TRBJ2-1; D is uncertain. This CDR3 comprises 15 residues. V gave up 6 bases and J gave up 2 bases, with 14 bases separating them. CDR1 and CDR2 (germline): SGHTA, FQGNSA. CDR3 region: CASSFVGGTYNEQFF. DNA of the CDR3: TGTGCCAGCAGTTTCGTTGGTGGCACCTACAATGAGCAGTTCTTC.

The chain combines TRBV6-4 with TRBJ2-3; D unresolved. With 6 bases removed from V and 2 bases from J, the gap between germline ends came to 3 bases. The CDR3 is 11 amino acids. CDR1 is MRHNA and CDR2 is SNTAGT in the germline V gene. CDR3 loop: CASSLTDTQYF. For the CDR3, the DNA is TGTGCCAGCAGCCTCACAGATACGCAGTATTTT.

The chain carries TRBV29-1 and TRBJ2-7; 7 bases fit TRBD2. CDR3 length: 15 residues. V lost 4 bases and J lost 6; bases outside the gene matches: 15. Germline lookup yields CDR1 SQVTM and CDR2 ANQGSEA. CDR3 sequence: CSVAYLAELPGEQYF. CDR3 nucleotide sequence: TGCAGCGTTGCATATCTAGCGGAACTCCCGGGCGAGCAGTACTTC.

DNA of the CDR3: TGCGCCAGCAGGCAGCTTAACAATGAGCAGTTCTTC. This translates into CASRQLNNEQFF. The chain carries TRBV5-1 and TRBJ2-1, with D unresolved. Between the trimmed V and J ends, which lost 5 bases and 5 bases, there was a span of 8 bases. This CDR3 spans 12 amino acids. From germline, CDR1 is SGHRS and CDR2 YFSETQ. Together with reference TRBV5-1 and TRBJ2-1, the CDR3 gives the full variable domain: KAGVTQTPRYLIKTRGQQVTLSCSPISGHRSVSWYQQTPGQGLQFLFEYFSETQRNKGNFPGRFSGRQFSNSRSEMNVSTLELGDSALYLCASRQLNNEQFFGPGTRLTVL.

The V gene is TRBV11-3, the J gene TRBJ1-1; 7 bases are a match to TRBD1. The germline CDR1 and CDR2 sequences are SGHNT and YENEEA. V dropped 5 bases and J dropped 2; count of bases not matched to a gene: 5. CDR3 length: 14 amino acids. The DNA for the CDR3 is TGTGCCAGCAGCCGACAGGGCTCCAACACTGAAGCTTTCTTT. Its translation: CASSRQGSNTEAFF. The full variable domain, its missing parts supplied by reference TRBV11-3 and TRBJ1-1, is EAGVVQSPRYKIIEKKQPVAFWCNPISGHNTLYWYLQNLGQGPELLIRYENEEAVDDSQLPKDRFSAERLKGVDSTLKIQPAELGDSAVYLCASSRQGSNTEAFFGQGTRLTVV.

The CDR3 reads CASSESRGFDQPQHF. DNA of the CDR3: TGCGCCAGCAGTGAGTCTCGGGGGTTTGATCAGCCCCAGCATTTT. This chain uses TRBV10-1 with TRBJ1-5, with a weak D call TRBD1 (5 bases). The germline V gene has CDR1 WNHNN and CDR2 SYGVQD (reference sequence). The CDR3 consists of 15 residues. V was cut by 0 bases and J by 5 bases, with 11 bases left in between.

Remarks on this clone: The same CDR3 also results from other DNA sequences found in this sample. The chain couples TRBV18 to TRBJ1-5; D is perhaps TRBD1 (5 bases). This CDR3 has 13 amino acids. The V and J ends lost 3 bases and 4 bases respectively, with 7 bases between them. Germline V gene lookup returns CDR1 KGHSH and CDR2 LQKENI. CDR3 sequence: CASSPGGNQPQHF. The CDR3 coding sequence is TGTGCCAGCTCACCGGGGGGTAATCAGCCCCAGCATTTT. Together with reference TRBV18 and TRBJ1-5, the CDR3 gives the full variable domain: NAGVMQNPRHLVRRRGQEARLRCSPMKGHSHVYWYRQLPEEGLKFMVYLQKENIIDESGMPKERFSAEFPKEGPSILRIQQVVRGDSAAYFCASSPGGNQPQHFGDGTRLSIL.

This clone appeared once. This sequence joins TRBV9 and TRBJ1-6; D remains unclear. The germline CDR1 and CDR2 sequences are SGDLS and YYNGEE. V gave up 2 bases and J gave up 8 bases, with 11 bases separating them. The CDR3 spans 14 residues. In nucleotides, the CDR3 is TGTGCCAGCAGCGTCGACACGGTGGATTCACCCCTCCACTTT. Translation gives CASSVDTVDSPLHF.

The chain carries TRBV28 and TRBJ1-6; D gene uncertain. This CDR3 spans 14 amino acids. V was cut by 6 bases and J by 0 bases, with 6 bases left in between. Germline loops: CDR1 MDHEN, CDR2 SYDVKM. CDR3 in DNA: TGTGCCAGCAGGTCGGGCTCCTATAATTCACCCCTCCACTTT. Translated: CASRSGSYNSPLHF.

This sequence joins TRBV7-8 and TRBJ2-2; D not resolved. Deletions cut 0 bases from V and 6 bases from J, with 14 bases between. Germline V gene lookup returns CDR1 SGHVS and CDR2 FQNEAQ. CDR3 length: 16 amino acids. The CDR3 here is CASSLARLLGAGELFF. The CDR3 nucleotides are TGTGCCAGCAGCTTAGCGCGGCTACTTGGGGCCGGGGAGCTGTTTTTT. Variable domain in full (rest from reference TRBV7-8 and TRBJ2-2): GAGVSQSPRYKVAKRGQDVALRCDPISGHVSLFWYQQALGQGPEFLTYFQNEAQLDKSGLPSDRFFAERPEGSVSTLKIQRTQQEDSAVYLCASSLARLLGAGELFFGEGSRLTVL.

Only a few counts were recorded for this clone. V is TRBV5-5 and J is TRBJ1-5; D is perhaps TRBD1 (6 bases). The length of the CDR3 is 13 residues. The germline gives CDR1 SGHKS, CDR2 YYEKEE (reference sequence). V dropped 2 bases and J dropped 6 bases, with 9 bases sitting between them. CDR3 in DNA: TGTGCCAGCAGCTTACAGGGTAGTCAGCCCCAGCATTTT. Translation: CASSLQGSQPQHF.

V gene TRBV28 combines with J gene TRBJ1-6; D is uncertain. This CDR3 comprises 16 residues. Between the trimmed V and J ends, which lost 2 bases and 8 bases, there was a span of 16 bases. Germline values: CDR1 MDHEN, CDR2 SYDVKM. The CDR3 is CASSLVIGILHSPLHF. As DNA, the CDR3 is TGTGCCAGCAGTTTAGTGATCGGAATTTTACATTCACCCCTCCACTTT.

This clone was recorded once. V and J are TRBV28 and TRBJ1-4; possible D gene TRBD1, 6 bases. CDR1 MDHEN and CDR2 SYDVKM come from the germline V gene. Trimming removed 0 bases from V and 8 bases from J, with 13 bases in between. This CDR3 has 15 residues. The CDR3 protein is CASSLWGASGEKLFF. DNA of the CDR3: TGTGCCAGCAGTTTATGGGGGGCCTCGGGCGAAAAACTGTTTTTT.

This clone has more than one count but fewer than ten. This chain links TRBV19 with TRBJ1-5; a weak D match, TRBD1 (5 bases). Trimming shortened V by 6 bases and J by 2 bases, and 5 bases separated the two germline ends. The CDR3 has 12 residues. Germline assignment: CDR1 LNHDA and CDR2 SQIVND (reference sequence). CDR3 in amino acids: CASRQGNQPQHF. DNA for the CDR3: TGTGCCAGTAGACAGGGCAATCAGCCCCAGCATTTT.

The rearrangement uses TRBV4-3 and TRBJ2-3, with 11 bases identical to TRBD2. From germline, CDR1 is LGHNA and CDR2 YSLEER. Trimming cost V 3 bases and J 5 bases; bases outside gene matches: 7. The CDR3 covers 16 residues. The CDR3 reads CASSQVTSGGKDTQYF. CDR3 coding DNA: TGCGCCAGCAGCCAGGTTACTAGCGGGGGTAAAGATACGCAGTATTTT.

CDR3 in amino acids: CASSRFSHTQYF. CDR3 coding DNA: TGTGCCAGTAGTAGGTTTTCGCATACGCAGTATTTT. This sequence joins TRBV19 and TRBJ2-3; no clear D. V was trimmed by 4 bases and J by 7 bases, leaving 9 bases between them. The CDR3 runs 12 residues. In germline, CDR1 is LNHDA, CDR2 SQIVND (reference sequence).

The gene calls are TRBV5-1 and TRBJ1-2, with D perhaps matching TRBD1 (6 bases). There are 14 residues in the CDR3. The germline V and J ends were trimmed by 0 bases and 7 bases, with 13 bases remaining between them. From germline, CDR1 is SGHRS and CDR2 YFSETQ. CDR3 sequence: CASSLATGAAGYTF. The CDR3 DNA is TGCGCCAGCAGCTTGGCCACGGGGGCTGCTGGCTACACCTTC.

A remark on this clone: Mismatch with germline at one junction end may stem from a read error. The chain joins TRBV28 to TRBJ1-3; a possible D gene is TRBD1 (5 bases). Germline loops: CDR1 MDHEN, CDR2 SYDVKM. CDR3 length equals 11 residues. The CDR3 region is CASSTGLLTGF. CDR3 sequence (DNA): TGTGCCAGCAGTACGGGACTGCTGACTGGCTTT.

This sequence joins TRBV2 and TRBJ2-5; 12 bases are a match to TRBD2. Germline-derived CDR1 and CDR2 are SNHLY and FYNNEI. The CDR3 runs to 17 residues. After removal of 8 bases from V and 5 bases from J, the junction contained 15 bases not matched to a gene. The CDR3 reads CASLTGLAGGPRETQYF. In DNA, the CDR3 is TGTGCCAGCTTAACGGGGCTAGCGGGAGGGCCGCGGGAGACCCAGTACTTC.